These 4 T cell receptor beta chains share one sample of origin, sequenced in a study of cytomegalovirus exposure and HLA in healthy donors. The PCR made use of 60 Vbeta and 13 Jbeta primers. Sequencing used immunoSEQ multiplex PCR; TCRdb keeps in-frame clones, though not all of them. The sample consists of some 150,000 clones, roughly three quarters of them appearing once. The sequenced sample was PBMCs. The receptors here all came from a man between 25 and 39 years old in good health and CMV-seropositive.

The chain employs TRBV7-6 and TRBJ2-3, with a possible D match to TRBD2 (6 bases). The V end lost 0 bases, the J end lost 8 bases, and 12 bases lay between the germline ends. The CDR3 is 14 amino acids. Germline CDR1 and CDR2: SGHVS and FNYEAQ. CDR3 in DNA: TGTGCCAGCAGCTTAGCGGGGGGAGAAGGTACGCAGTATTTT. Protein: CASSLAGGEGTQYF.

The V gene is TRBV19, the J gene TRBJ2-6; TRBD1 aligns across 7 bases. After removal of 5 bases from V and 1 base from J, the junction contained 2 bases not matched to a gene. CDR1 is LNHDA, CDR2 SQIVND, per germline (reference sequence). The CDR3 contains 15 residues. The CDR3, as DNA: TGTGCCAGTAGTCTCAGGGGGTCTGGGGCCAACGTCCTGACTTTC. It is translated as CASSLRGSGANVLTF.

DNA of the CDR3: TGTGCCAGCAGCTTAATGGATGGACTCCACAATGAGCAGTTCTTC. Translation: CASSLMDGLHNEQFF. The chain employs TRBV7-3 and TRBJ2-1, with a possible D match to TRBD2 (5 bases). The length of the CDR3 is 15 residues. Per the germline V gene, CDR1 is SGHTA and CDR2 is FQGTGA. V was clipped by 1 base and J by 5 bases, with 12 bases between them.

J is TRBJ1-2 and V is TRBV18, with 9 positions matching TRBD1. The ends lost 0 bases at V and 8 bases at J; junction bases unmatched: 4. There are 14 residues in the CDR3. CDR1 is KGHSH, CDR2 LQKENI, per germline. The CDR3: CASSPPGQGKGYTF. The CDR3 bases are TGTGCCAGCTCACCACCGGGACAGGGTAAAGGCTACACCTTC.